This TCR beta chain was identified in a study of OX40 agonist ivuxolimab in advanced cancers. Study-level results: Undetermined was the antigen specificity of the expanded peripheral T cells.

The V end was cut by 4 bases, the J end by 4 bases, with 16 bases between. The CDR3 loop spans 15 amino acids. CDR1 and CDR2 from the germline V gene are MNHEY and SMNVEV (reference sequence). As for this clone: The antigen remains undetermined.

Enrollment shut out patients with autoimmune disease history or systemic immunosuppression. Here immunoSEQ multiplex PCR was the method, and the copy in TCRdb shows in-frame clones only, minus some. Here the sample spans around 97,000 clones, approximately 87% being singletons. The sequencing used CD4+ or CD8+ T cells sorted from blood, collected in a trial of the OX40 agonist ivuxolimab. The receptor comes from an adult with an advanced solid tumor such as melanoma, head and neck, liver or kidney cancer. This sequence joins TRBV27 and TRBJ2-5, with a weak D call TRBD2 (7 bases). CDR3 amino acids: CASSYEGGMRETQYF. CDR3 DNA: TGTGCCAGCAGTTACGAGGGGGGGATGCGAGAGACCCAGTACTTC.